The 13 T cell receptor beta chains below all came from one sample that was sequenced in a study of T cells in localized non-small cell lung cancer. The repertoire was sequenced with immunoSEQ multiplex PCR; TCRdb's copy has only in-frame clones and lacks some. The sample has 100,000 to 150,000 clones; around 92% are singletons. The input for sequencing was peripheral blood, taken before any cancer treatment. Every receptor here comes from a female donor of 60 years or more with stage I lung adenocarcinoma.

The chain employs TRBV5-1 and TRBJ2-5, with a weak D call TRBD1 (6 bases). CDR1 and CDR2 from the germline V gene are SGHRS and YFSETQ. This CDR3 spans 14 amino acids. V was clipped by 3 bases and J by 5 bases, with 14 bases between them. The CDR3 protein is CASSSGSTGETQYF. The DNA of the CDR3 is TGCGCCAGCAGCTCCGGCTCTACAGGGGAGACCCAGTACTTC.

The chain recombines TRBV19 with TRBJ2-1; possibly TRBD1 for D (6 bases). This CDR3 spans 15 amino acids. The V gene's germline CDR1 is LNHDA and CDR2 SQIVND (reference sequence). V was shortened by 7 bases and J by 1 base, with 14 bases between the two germline ends. The DNA for the CDR3 is TGTGCCAGTAAACTGACAGGCCAATCCTACAATGAGCAGTTCTTC. This codes for CASKLTGQSYNEQFF.

The chain is built from TRBV5-4 and TRBJ2-3; D possibly matches TRBD1 or TRBD2 (6 bases each). The CDR3 extends over 16 amino acids. With 5 bases removed from V and 4 bases from J, the gap between germline ends came to 20 bases. Germline values: CDR1 SGHNT, CDR2 YYREEE (reference sequence). In DNA form, the CDR3 reads TGTGCCAGCAGTCGCCATATAGCGGAGGGGGCAGATACGCAGTATTTT. It is translated as CASSRHIAEGADTQYF. The whole variable domain, remainder taken from reference TRBV5-4 and TRBJ2-3, is ETGVTQSPTHLIKTRGQQVTLRCSSQSGHNTVSWYQQALGQGPQFIFQYYREEENGRGNFPPRFSGLQFPNYSSELNVNALELDDSALYLCASSRHIAEGADTQYFGPGTRLTVL.

The genes are TRBV28 and TRBJ2-3; unclear D gene. The CDR3 has 14 amino acids. Per germline, CDR1 MDHEN and CDR2 SYDVKM. V lost 10 bases, J lost 0 bases, and 14 bases lay in between. For the CDR3, the DNA is TGTGCCACCAACGAACAGAGAAGCACAGATACGCAGTATTTT. This gives the protein CATNEQRSTDTQYF.

The chain has TRBV27 and TRBJ2-5; 7 nucleotides match TRBD1. The germline CDR1 and CDR2 sequences are MNHEY and SMNVEV (reference sequence). The V gene end was trimmed by 5 bases and the J gene end by 3 bases; junction bases not matched to a gene: 6. There are 14 residues in the CDR3. CDR3: CASSPRDSKETQYF. In nucleotides, the CDR3 is TGTGCCAGCAGTCCCCGGGACAGCAAAGAGACCCAGTACTTC.

The chain couples TRBV20-1 to TRBJ1-2; the D is unclear. Germline assignment: CDR1 DFQATT and CDR2 SNEGSKA (reference sequence). Between the trimmed V and J ends, which lost 3 bases and 0 bases, there was a span of 2 bases. This CDR3 is 11 amino acids long. As DNA, the CDR3 is TGCAGTGCTAGTACTAACTATGGCTACACCTTC. Protein sequence: CSASTNYGYTF.

V is TRBV6-4 and J is TRBJ2-2; D may be TRBD1 or TRBD2 (5 bases each). The CDR3 has 13 residues. CDR1 MRHNA and CDR2 SNTAGT come from the germline V gene. With 8 bases removed from V and 7 bases from J, the gap between germline ends came to 14 bases. The CDR3 nucleotides read TGTGCCAGCTCGGGGACCACCGGCGGGGAGCTGTTTTTT. It encodes CASSGTTGGELFF.

This clone showed up just once. V gene TRBV27 combines with J gene TRBJ2-7; D may correspond to TRBD1 or TRBD2 (5 bases each). The V end was cut by 3 bases, the J end by 3 bases, with 12 bases between. From germline, CDR1 is MNHEY and CDR2 SMNVEV (reference sequence). This CDR3 comprises 14 residues. The CDR3 bases are TGTGCCAGCAGTTTTGCGGGCGGACACTACGAGCAGTACTTC. Protein sequence: CASSFAGGHYEQYF.

This chain uses TRBV5-1 with TRBJ2-1; 11 nucleotides agree with TRBD2. Trimming removed 3 bases from V and 5 bases from J; junction bases left unmatched: 4. This CDR3 region has 15 residues. Germline lookup yields CDR1 SGHRS and CDR2 YFSETQ. For the CDR3, the DNA is TGCGCCAGCAGCTACGGGACTAGCGGAAACAATGAGCAGTTCTTC. This codes for CASSYGTSGNNEQFF.

A single count supports this clone. The chain links TRBV30 to TRBJ1-6, with D maybe TRBD1 (5 bases). V was cut by 4 bases and J by 6 bases, with 13 bases left in between. The CDR3 loop spans 14 amino acids. Germline V lookup: CDR1 GTSNPN, CDR2 SVGIG (reference sequence). CDR3 bases: TGTGCCTGGATCCCCGGGACTCTTAATTCACCCCTCCACTTT. It yields the protein CAWIPGTLNSPLHF.

The chain links TRBV27 to TRBJ2-3; no clear D. The CDR3 totals 14 residues. V shed 4 bases and J shed 1 base, with 9 bases lying between them. From germline, CDR1 is MNHEY and CDR2 SMNVEV (reference sequence). CDR3: CASSSPPGTDTQYF. In nucleotides, the CDR3 is TGTGCCAGCAGTTCCCCCCCGGGCACAGATACGCAGTATTTT.

This chain links TRBV4-2 with TRBJ1-1; D is undetermined. In germline, CDR1 is LGHNA, CDR2 YNFKEQ. V lost 1 base, J lost 1 base, and 10 bases lay in between. This CDR3 region has 15 residues. The CDR3 loop reads CASSQADGRNTEAFF. CDR3 nucleotides: TGTGCCAGCAGCCAAGCGGACGGGCGGAACACTGAAGCTTTCTTT.

The chain carries TRBV27 and TRBJ2-7, with 11 bases lining up with TRBD2. Germline V gene sequence: CDR1 MNHEY, CDR2 SMNVEV (reference sequence). There are 15 residues in the CDR3. J lost 4 bases, V lost 2 bases, and 4 bases had no gene match. The chain's CDR3 is CASSLVAGGPYEQYF. In DNA, the CDR3 is TGTGCCAGCAGTTTAGTAGCGGGAGGGCCGTACGAGCAGTACTTC.